This T cell receptor beta chain is from a study of cytomegalovirus exposure and HLA in healthy donors. Study at large: In terms of ancestry, the Caucasian-associated cluster contained 81% of the approximately 380 genotyped donors. Notes on the study in general: Later analysis associated a missense DCLRE1C variant with TCR beta V- and J-gene trimming.

PCR used 60 Vbeta primers and 13 Jbeta primers. Some clones are missing from TCRdb's copy, which holds only in-frame ones; the method was immunoSEQ multiplex PCR. The table shows approximately 150,000 clones, with approximately 82% occurring only once. A remark on this clone: Its antigen is unknown.

Germline lookup yields CDR1 LNHDA and CDR2 SQIVND (reference sequence). CDR3 length equals 16 residues. The V and J ends lost 4 bases and 2 bases respectively, with 15 bases between them. This sequence originates from a woman in her sixties in good health and CMV-seropositive. Material: PBMCs. The chain has TRBV19 and TRBJ1-5; a possible D gene is TRBD1 (6 bases). The CDR3 nucleotides are TGTGCCAGTAGTACCCTATACAGGGCGGGCAATCAGCCCCAGCATTTT. It codes for CASSTLYRAGNQPQHF.